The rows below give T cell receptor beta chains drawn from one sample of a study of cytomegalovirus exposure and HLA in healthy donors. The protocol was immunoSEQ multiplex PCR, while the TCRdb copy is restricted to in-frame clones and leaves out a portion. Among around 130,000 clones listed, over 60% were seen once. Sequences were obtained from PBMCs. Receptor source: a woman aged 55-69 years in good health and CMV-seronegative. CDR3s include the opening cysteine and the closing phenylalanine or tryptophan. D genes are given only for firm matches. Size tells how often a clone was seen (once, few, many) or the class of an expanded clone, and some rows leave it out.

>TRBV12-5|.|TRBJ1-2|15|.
TGTGCTAGTGGTTTAGGGGGTGGATCCACTTATGGCTACACCTTC
CASGLGGGSTYGYTF
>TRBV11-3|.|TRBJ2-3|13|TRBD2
TGTGCCAGCAGCTTCGGGGGGAGAGATACGCAGTATTTT
CASSFGGRDTQYF
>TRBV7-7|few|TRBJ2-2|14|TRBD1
TGTGCCAGCAGTGTGGCCGACAGGGCCGGGGAGCTGTTTTTT
CASSVADRAGELFF
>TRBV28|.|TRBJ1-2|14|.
TGTGCCAGCAGTTTCGGTTTGGAGGGCTATGGCTACACCTTC
CASSFGLEGYGYTF
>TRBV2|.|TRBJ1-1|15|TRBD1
TGTGCCAGCAGCCCGCGGGAGGCCACAGGGGCTGAAGCTTTCTTT
CASSPREATGAEAFF
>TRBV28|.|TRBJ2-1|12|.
TGTGCCAGCAGTTTAGGTCAGGGGACCCAGTTCTTC
CASSLGQGTQFF
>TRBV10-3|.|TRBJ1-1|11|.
TGTGCCATCAGCGCCGGGAGTGAAGCTTTCTTT
CAISAGSEAFF
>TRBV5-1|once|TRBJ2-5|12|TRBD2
TGCGCCAGTCGGGGGGGGCAAGAGACCCAGTACTTC
CASRGGQETQYF
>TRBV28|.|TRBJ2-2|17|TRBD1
TGCGCCAGCAGTTCCCCCCCCGGGACAGGGGTCACCGGGGAGCTGTTTTTT
CASSSPPGTGVTGELFF
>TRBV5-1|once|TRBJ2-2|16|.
TGCGCCAGCAGCTTGTACACTAGCCCATCTGCCGGGGAGCTGTTTTTT
CASSLYTSPSAGELFF
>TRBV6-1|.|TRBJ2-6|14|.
TGTGCCAGCACCGGAGGACCCGGGGCCAACGTCCTGACTTTC
CASTGGPGANVLTF
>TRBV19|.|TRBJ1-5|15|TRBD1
TGTGCCAGTAGTACAATGACAGGGGCAGGACAGCCCCAGCATTTT
CASSTMTGAGQPQHF
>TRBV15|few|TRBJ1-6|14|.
TGTGCCACCAGTGGACAGAAGAATAATTCACCCCTCCACTTT
CATSGQKNNSPLHF